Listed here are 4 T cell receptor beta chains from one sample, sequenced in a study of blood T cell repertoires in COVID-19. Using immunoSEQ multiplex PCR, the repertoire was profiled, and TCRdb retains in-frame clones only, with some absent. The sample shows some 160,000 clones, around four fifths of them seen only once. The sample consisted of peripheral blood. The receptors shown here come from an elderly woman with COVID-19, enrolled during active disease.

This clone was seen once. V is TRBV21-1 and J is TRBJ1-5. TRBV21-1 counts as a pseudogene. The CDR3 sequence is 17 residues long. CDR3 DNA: TGTGCCAGCAGCCTACAGAGCACACGGGGGAGCAATCAGCCCCAGCATTTT. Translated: CASSLQSTRGSNQPQHF.

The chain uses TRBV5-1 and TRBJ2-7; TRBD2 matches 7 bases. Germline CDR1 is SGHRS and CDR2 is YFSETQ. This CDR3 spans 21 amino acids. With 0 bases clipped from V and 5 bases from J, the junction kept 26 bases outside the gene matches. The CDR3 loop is CASSLAYSTGILGLVKDEQYF. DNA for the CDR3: TGCGCCAGCAGCTTGGCCTACAGTACCGGGATCCTAGGACTAGTAAAGGACGAGCAGTACTTC.

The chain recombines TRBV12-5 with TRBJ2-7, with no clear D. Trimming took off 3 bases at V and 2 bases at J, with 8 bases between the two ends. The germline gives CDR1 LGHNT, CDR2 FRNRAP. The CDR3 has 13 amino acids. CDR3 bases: TGTGCTAGTGGTTTTGGGCAGACCTACGAGCAGTACTTC. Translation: CASGFGQTYEQYF.

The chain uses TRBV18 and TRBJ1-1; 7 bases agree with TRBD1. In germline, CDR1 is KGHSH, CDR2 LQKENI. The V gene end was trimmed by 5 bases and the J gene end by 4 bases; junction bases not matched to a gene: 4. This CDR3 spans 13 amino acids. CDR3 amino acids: CASSSTGSTEAFF. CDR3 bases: TGTGCCAGCTCATCGACAGGGAGCACTGAAGCTTTCTTT.